This is a list of T cell receptor beta chains from one sample in a study of beta chain features in type 1 diabetes. The data were produced by immunoSEQ multiplex PCR, yet TCRdb's version contains in-frame clones alone and is incomplete. The table shows fewer than 350,000 clones, with 15% to 20% occurring only once. The sample consisted of naive CD4+ T cells from blood. These receptors were taken from a woman under 30 in good health. Each CDR3 is given with its conserved first and last residue. D genes are given only for firm matches. Some rows mark clone size as missing; the rest say once, few, many or name a class of expanded clone.

clone_size j_call d_call v_call cdr3_nt cdr3_aa
. TRBJ1-1 TRBD1 TRBV5-1 TGCGCCAGCAGCTTGTGGCCCCAGGGGGCGAGTATGAACACTGAAGCTTTCTTT CASSLWPQGASMNTEAFF
few TRBJ1-2 TRBD1 TRBV9 TGTGCCAGCAGCGTATCGACAGGGAACTATGGCTACACCTTC CASSVSTGNYGYTF
. TRBJ2-1 . TRBV30 TGTGCCTGGAGTGTGGGCAGCACTGAGCAGTTCTTC CAWSVGSTEQFF
once TRBJ1-5 . TRBV9 TGTGCCAGCAGCGCTGGGACACACTCTAGCAATCAGCCCCAGCATTTT CASSAGTHSSNQPQHF
. TRBJ1-2 . TRBV10-2 TGCGCCAGCAGGGCGGTAGCTGGCGGCTACACCTTC CASRAVAGGYTF
. TRBJ2-1 . TRBV7-2 TGTGCCAGCAGCTTCGACCAGGGCGGATACAATGAGCAGTTCTTC CASSFDQGGYNEQFF
few TRBJ2-7 TRBD2 TRBV10-2 TGCGCCTGCGCGGGGGGGAGTCGGACCTACGAGCAGTACTTC CACAGGSRTYEQYF
few TRBJ2-5 . TRBV10-3 TGTGCCATCAGCCCGACGAGGGAGACCCAGTACTTC CAISPTRETQYF
. TRBJ2-1 TRBD2 TRBV30 TGTGCCTGGAGTGTACTAGGGCGGGAGGACCGCCATGAGCAGTTCTTC CAWSVLGREDRHEQFF
. TRBJ2-3 TRBD1 TRBV2 TGTGCCAGCAGTGAACAGGGGGCCACAGATACGCAGTATTTT CASSEQGATDTQYF
few TRBJ1-1 . TRBV30 TGTGCCTGGGGTACAGGGTGGGTCGCTGAAGCTTTCTTT CAWGTGWVAEAFF
. TRBJ2-1 TRBD2 TRBV9 TGTGCCAGCGGCGGGAGCTCCTACAATGAGCAGTTCTTC CASGGSSYNEQFF
. TRBJ2-7 . TRBV30 TGTGCCTGGAGCTCCAGGGTAGATATGGGATCCTACGAGCAGTACTTC CAWSSRVDMGSYEQYF
. TRBJ2-5 . TRBV2 TGTGCCAGCAGTGCGGGGAGAGTCCAAGAGACCCAGTACTTC CASSAGRVQETQYF
. TRBJ2-2 . TRBV18 TGTGCCAGCTCACCAGGGAGGAACACCGGGGAGCTGTTTTTT CASSPGRNTGELFF
. TRBJ2-3 TRBD2 TRBV4-2 TGTGCCAGCAGCCAACATATCCTTACTAGCGGGGGCAGAGATACGCAGTATTTT CASSQHILTSGGRDTQYF
. TRBJ2-3 . TRBV5-1 TGCGCCAGCAGCTTGGGTGTAGCAGAAGATACGCAGTATTTT CASSLGVAEDTQYF
few TRBJ2-6 TRBD2 TRBV9 TGTGCCAGCAGCCGGGAGGTGAGTGGGGCCAACGTCCTGACTTTC CASSREVSGANVLTF
. TRBJ2-7 . TRBV5-1 TGCGCCAGCAGCTTGGTTGACACGAGCTCCTACGAGCAGTACTTC CASSLVDTSSYEQYF
few TRBJ2-7 . TRBV5-4 TGTGCCAGCAGCTTGGGACCGGGAATTTACTACGAGCAGTACTTC CASSLGPGIYYEQYF
. TRBJ2-1 TRBD2 TRBV4-1 TGCGCCAGCAGCCCAAACCTTCTAGCGGGAGGGTACAATGAGCAGTTCTTC CASSPNLLAGGYNEQFF
few TRBJ2-5 . TRBV19 TGTGCCAGTAGTGTACAGGGTCCCCAAGAGACCCAGTACTTC CASSVQGPQETQYF
. TRBJ2-7 TRBD2 TRBV4-2 TGTGCCAGCAGCCAAGGCGGGAGCTACGAGCAGTACTTC CASSQGGSYEQYF
few TRBJ1-1 . TRBV7-9 TGTGCCAGCAGCTTGGGGCAGGGTAACACTGAAGCTTTCTTT CASSLGQGNTEAFF
. TRBJ1-4 . TRBV30 TGTGCCTGGAGCCCAGGGTTAGGTAATGAAAAACTGTTTTTT CAWSPGLGNEKLFF
. TRBJ2-1 TRBD1 TRBV18 TGTGCCAGCTCATCGCGACAGGGTTCCTACAATGAGCAGTTCTTC CASSSRQGSYNEQFF
. TRBJ2-7 . TRBV7-2 TGTGCCAGCAGCTTAGCGCTGGCCCGGGCCTACGAGCAGTACTTC CASSLALARAYEQYF
. TRBJ2-1 TRBD2 TRBV30 TGTGCCTGGAGAGCTAGCGGGAGGAATGAGCAGTTCTTC CAWRASGRNEQFF
. TRBJ2-7 TRBD2 TRBV7-2 TGTGCCAGCAGCTTAGTCGGCGGGGGGCCCTACGAGCAGTACTTC CASSLVGGGPYEQYF